This T cell receptor (beta chain) was observed in a study of blood T cell repertoires in COVID-19. In the study overall: The study drew acute and convalescent COVID-19 samples from the United States, Italy and Spain. Nucleic acid was either cDNA or gDNA, and it came from T cells, B-cell-depleted T cells, or PBMCs.

The CDR3 length is 12 residues. CDR1 is MNHEY, CDR2 SVGAGI, per germline. The V and J ends lost 11 bases and 3 bases, in that order; junction bases with no gene match: 7. Authors' processing steps: Using reference gene primer amplification, nucleated cell counts were estimated. TCRdb keeps only in-frame clones here, not all; method: immunoSEQ multiplex PCR. V and J calls and clone size are copied from that table; D and trimming were computed from the DNA. The repertoire holds some 240,000 clones, with just under 85% as singletons. Sequenced: peripheral blood. The chain combines TRBV6-5 with TRBJ2-7, with 7 bases aligning to TRBD1. The receptor was isolated from a woman of 80 years or more with acute or convalescent COVID-19. The CDR3 sequence is CAATGAYYEQYF. CDR3 DNA: TGTGCCGCAACAGGGGCCTACTACGAGCAGTACTTC.